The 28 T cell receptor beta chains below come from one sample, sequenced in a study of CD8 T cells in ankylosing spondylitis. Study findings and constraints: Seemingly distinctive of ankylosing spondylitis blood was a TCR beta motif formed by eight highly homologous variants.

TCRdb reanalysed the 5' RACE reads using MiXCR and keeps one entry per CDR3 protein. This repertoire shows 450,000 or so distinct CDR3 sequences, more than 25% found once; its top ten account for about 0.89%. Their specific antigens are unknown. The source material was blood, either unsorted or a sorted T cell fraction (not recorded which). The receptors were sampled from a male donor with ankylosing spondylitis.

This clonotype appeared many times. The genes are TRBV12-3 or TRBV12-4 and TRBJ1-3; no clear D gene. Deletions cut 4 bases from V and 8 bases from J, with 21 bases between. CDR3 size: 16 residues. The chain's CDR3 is CASSSTAVLIGDTIYF. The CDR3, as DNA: TGTGCCAGCAGTTCAACAGCGGTTCTGATTGGGGACACCATATATTTT.

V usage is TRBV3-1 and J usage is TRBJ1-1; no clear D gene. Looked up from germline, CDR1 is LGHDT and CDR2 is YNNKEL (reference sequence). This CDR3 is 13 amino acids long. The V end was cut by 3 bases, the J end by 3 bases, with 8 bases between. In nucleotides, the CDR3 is TGTGCCAGCAGCCATTATGTGTACACTGAAGCTTTCTTT. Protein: CASSHYVYTEAFF.

The CDR3 sequence: CATRPSGSITGELFF. In DNA, the CDR3 is TGTGCCACCAGGCCTAGCGGGAGTATCACCGGGGAGCTGTTTTTT. The gene calls are TRBV24-1 and TRBJ2-2; 10 bases are a match to TRBD2. The CDR3 runs 15 residues. Losses at the gene ends were 7 bases for V and 4 bases for J; bases not matched to a gene: 5. Looked up from germline, CDR1 is KGHDR and CDR2 is SFDVKD.

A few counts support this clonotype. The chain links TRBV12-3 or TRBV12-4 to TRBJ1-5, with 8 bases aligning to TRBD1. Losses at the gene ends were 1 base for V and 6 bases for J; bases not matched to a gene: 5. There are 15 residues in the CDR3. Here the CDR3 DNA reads TGTGCCAGCAGTTTAGAGCAGGGGACAGGTCAGCCCCAGCATTTT. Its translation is CASSLEQGTGQPQHF.

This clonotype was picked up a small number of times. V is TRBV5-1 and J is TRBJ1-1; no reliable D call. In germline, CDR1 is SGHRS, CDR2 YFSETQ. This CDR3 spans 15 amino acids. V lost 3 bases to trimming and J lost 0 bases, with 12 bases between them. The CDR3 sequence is CASSWTGSMNTEAFF. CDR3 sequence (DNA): TGCGCCAGCAGCTGGACCGGGAGTATGAACACTGAAGCTTTCTTT.

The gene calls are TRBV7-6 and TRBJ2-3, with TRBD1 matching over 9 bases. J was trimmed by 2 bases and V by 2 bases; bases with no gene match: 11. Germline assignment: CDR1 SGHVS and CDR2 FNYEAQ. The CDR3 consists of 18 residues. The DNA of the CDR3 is TGTGCCAGCAGCTTATCTAGCCTTGGGACAGGGATCACAGATACGCAGTATTTT. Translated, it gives CASSLSSLGTGITDTQYF.

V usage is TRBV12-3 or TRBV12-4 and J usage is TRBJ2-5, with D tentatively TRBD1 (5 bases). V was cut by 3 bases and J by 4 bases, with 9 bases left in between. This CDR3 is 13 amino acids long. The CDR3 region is CASSFGQGETQYF. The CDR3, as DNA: TGTGCCAGCAGTTTCGGGCAGGGAGAGACCCAGTACTTC.

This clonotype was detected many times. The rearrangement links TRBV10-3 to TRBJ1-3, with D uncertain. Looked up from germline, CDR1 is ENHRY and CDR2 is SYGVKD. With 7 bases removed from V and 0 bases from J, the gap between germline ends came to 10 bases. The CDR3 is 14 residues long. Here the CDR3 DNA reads TGTGCCATCAAATCTGTGAGCTCTGGAAACACCATATATTTT. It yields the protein CAIKSVSSGNTIYF.

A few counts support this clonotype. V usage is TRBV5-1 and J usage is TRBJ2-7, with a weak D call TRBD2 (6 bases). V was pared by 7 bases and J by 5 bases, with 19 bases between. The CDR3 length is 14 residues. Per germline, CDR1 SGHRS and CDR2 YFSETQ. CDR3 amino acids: CASANRDFRDEQYF. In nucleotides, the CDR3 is TGCGCCAGCGCAAACCGGGACTTTCGGGACGAGCAGTACTTC.

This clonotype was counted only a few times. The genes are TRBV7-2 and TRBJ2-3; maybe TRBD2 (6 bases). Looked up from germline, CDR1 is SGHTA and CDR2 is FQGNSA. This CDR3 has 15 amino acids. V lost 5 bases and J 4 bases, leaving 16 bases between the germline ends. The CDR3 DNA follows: TGTGCCAGCAGCACGGGACTGTCACTCGCAGATACGCAGTATTTT. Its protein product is CASSTGLSLADTQYF.

This CDR3 reads CASSFYGGSNYGYTF. The CDR3 DNA reads as TGCGCCAGCAGCTTTTACGGGGGCTCGAACTATGGCTACACCTTC. The J gene is TRBJ1-2, the V gene TRBV5-1; possible D gene TRBD1, 6 bases. The V gene lost 2 bases and the J gene lost 2 bases, with 13 bases spanning the gap. Germline CDR1 is SGHRS and CDR2 is YFSETQ. This CDR3 contains 15 residues.

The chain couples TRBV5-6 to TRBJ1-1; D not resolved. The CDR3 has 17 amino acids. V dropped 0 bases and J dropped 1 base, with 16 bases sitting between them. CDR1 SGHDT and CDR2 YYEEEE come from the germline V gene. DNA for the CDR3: TGTGCCAGCAGCTTGGTCAGCCATGGAGCCGGGAACACTGAAGCTTTCTTT. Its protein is CASSLVSHGAGNTEAFF. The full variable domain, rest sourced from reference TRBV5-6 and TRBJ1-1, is DAGVTQSPTHLIKTRGQQVTLRCSPKSGHDTVSWYQQALGQGPQFIFQYYEEEERQRGNFPDRFSGHQFPNYSSELNVNALLLGDSALYLCASSLVSHGAGNTEAFFGQGTRLTVV.

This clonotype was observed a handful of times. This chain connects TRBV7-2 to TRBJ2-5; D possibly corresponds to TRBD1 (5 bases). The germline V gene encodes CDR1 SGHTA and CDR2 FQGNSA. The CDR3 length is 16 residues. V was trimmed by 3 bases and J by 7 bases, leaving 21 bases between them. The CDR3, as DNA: TGTGCCAGCAGCTTGGGCCCCCGGAGCCAGCAGGGGACCCAGTACTTC. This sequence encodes CASSLGPRSQQGTQYF.

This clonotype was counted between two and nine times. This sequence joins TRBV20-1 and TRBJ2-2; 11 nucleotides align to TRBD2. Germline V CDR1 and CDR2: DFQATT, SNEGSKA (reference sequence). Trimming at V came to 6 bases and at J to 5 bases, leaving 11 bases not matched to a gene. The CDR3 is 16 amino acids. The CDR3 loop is CSAPHTSGRQTGELFF. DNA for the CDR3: TGCAGTGCACCTCACACTAGCGGGAGACAAACCGGGGAGCTGTTTTTT.

As DNA, the CDR3 is TGCGCCTGGGGACAGCCCTACCGGGGTCAGCCCCAGCATTTT. Its translation is CAWGQPYRGQPQHF. The rearrangement joins TRBV10-1 to TRBJ1-5, with TRBD1 matching over 7 bases. This CDR3 has 14 amino acids. Looked up from germline, CDR1 is WNHNN and CDR2 is SYGVQD (reference sequence). The J segment lost 6 bases and the V segment lost 11 bases, leaving 13 bases of the junction unmatched.

CDR3 loop: CASTTGTGNTGELFF. For the CDR3, the DNA is TGCGCCAGCACTACTGGGACAGGGAACACCGGGGAGCTGTTTTTT. The V gene is TRBV10-2, the J gene TRBJ2-2, with 8 bases fitting TRBD1. The CDR3 contains 15 residues. J gave up 1 base and V 7 bases, and 5 bases lay outside the gene matches. CDR1 is WSHSY and CDR2 is SAAADI in the germline V gene.

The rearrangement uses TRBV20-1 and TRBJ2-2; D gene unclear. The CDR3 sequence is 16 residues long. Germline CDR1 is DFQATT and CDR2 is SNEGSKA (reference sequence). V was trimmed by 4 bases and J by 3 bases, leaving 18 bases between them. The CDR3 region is CSAMDAKGLHTGELFF. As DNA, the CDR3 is TGCAGTGCTATGGACGCAAAAGGGTTGCACACCGGGGAGCTGTTTTTT.

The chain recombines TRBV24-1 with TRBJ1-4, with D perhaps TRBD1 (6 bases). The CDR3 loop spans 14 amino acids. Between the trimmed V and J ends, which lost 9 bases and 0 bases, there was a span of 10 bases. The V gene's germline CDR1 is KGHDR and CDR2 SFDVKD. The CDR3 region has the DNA TGTGCCACCTCGGACAGCGCAACTAATGAAAAACTGTTTTTT. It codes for CATSDSATNEKLFF.

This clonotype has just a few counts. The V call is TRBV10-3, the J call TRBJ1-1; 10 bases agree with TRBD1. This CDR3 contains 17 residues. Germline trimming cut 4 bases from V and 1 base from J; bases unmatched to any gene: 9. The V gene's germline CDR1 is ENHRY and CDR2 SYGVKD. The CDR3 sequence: CAISGVIGTGANTEAFF. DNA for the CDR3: TGTGCCATCAGTGGGGTTATTGGGACAGGGGCGAACACTGAAGCTTTCTTT.

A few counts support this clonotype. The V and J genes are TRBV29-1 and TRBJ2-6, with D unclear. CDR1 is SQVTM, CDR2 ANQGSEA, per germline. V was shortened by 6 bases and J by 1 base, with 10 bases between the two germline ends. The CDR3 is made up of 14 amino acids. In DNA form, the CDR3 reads TGCAGCGTCAGTGGTGGATCTGGGGCCAACGTCCTGACTTTC. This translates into CSVSGGSGANVLTF.

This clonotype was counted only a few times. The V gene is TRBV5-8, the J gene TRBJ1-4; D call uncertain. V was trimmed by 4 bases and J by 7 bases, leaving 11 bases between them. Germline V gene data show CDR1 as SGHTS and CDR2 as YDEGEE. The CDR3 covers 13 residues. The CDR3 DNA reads TGTGCCAGCAGCGTCCGGGCCTCTGAAAAACTGTTTTTT. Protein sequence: CASSVRASEKLFF.

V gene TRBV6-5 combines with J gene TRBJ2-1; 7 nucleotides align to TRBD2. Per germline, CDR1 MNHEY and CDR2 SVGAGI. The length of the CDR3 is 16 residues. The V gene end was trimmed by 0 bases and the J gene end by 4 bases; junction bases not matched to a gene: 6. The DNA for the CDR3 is TGTGCCAGCAGTTACTCTTTTGGCGGGGGATACAATGAGCAGTTCTTC. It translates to CASSYSFGGGYNEQFF.

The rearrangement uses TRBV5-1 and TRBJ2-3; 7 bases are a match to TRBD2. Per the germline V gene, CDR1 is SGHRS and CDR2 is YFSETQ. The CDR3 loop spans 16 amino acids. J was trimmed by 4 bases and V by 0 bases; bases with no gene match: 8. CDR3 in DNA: TGCGCCAGCAGCTTGGATCCGAAGGGAGGGCCAGATACGCAGTATTTT. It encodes CASSLDPKGGPDTQYF.

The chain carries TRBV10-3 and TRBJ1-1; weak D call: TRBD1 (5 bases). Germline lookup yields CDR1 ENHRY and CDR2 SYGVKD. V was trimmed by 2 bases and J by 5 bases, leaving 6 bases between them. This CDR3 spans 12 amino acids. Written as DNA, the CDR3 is TGTGCCATCAGTGAGGAGGGGACTGAAGCTTTCTTT. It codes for CAISEEGTEAFF.

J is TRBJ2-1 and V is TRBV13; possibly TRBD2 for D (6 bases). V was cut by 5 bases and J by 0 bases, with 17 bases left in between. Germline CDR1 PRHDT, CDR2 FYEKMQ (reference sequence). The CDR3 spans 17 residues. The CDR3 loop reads CASSPQGAGSSYNEQFF. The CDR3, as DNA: TGTGCCAGCAGCCCTCAAGGAGCGGGCAGCTCCTACAATGAGCAGTTCTTC.

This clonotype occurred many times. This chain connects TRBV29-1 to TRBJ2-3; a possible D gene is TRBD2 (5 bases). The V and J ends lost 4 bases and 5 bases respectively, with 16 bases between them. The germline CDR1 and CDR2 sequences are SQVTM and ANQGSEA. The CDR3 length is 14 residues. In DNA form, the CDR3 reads TGCAGCGTTGGGGGAGCGACCTCCCAAGATACGCAGTATTTT. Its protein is CSVGGATSQDTQYF.

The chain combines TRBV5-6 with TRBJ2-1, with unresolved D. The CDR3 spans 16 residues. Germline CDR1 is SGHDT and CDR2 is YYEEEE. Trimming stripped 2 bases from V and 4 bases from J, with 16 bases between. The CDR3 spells CASSFITDPTYNEQFF. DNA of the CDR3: TGTGCCAGCAGCTTTATTACCGACCCTACTTACAATGAGCAGTTCTTC.

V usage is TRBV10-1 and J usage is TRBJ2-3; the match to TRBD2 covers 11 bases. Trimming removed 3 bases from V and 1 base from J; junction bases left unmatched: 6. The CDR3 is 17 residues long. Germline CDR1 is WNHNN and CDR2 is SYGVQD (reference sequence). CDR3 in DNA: TGCGCCAGCAGTGAAGAACTAGCGGGAGCTGGCACAGATACGCAGTATTTT. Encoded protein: CASSEELAGAGTDTQYF.